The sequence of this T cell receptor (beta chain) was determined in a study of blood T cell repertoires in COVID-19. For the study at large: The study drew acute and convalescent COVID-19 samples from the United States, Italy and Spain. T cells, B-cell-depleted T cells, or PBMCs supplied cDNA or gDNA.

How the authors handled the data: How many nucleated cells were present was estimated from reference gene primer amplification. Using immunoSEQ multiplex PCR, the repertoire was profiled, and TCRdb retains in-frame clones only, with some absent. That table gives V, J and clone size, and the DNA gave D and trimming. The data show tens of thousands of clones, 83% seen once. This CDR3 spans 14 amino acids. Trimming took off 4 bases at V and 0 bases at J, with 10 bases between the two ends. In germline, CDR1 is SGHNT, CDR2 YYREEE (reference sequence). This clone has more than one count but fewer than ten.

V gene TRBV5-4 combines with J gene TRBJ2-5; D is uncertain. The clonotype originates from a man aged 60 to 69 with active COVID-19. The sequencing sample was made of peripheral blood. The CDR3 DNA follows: TGTGCCAGCAGCCCTAGGAGCGACCAAGAGACCCAGTACTTC. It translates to CASSPRSDQETQYF.